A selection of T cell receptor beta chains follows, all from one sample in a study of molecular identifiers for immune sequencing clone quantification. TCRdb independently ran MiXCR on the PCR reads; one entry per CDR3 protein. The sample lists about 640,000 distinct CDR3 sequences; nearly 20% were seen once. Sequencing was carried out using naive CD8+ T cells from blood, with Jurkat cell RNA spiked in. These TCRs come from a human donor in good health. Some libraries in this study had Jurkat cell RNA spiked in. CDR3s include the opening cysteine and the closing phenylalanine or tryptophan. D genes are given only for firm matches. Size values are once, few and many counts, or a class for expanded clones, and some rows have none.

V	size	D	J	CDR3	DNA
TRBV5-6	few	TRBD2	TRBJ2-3	CASSLYYWASGGEGTDTQYF	TGTGCCAGCAGCCTGTATTATTGGGCTAGCGGGGGAGAGGGTACAGATACGCAGTATTTT
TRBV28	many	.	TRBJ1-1	CASSLPGVEAFF	TGTGCCAGCAGTTTACCGGGGGTAGAAGCTTTCTTT
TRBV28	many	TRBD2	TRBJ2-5	CASSLISLAGGEETQYF	TGTGCCAGCAGTCTTATCAGCCTAGCGGGAGGGGAAGAGACCCAGTACTTC
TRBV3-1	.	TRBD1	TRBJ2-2	CASKGQGAYTGELFF	TGTGCCAGCAAAGGACAGGGGGCATACACCGGGGAGCTGTTTTTT
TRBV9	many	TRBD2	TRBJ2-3	CASSVSGASTDTQYF	TGCGCCAGCAGTGTTAGCGGGGCTAGCACAGATACGCAGTATTTT
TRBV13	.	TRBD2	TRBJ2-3	CASSSVRLAGSTDTQYF	TGTGCCAGCAGCTCGGTGAGACTAGCGGGATCCACAGATACGCAGTATTTT
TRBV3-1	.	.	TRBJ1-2	CASSRRDTRTNYGYTF	TGTGCCAGCAGCCGCCGGGACACCCGAACTAACTATGGCTACACCTTC
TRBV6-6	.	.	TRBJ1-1	CAGSYSGIQYTGAFF	TGTGCCGGCAGTTACTCGGGGATTCAGTACACTGGAGCTTTCTTT
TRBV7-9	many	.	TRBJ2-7	CASSPTGPYEQYF	TGTGCCAGCAGCCCGACAGGTCCCTACGAGCAGTACTTC
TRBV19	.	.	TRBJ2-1	CASNIDKANEQFF	TGTGCCAGTAATATAGATAAGGCAAATGAGCAGTTCTTC
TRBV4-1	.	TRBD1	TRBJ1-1	CASSLGTGGDTEAFF	TGCGCCAGCAGCCTTGGGACAGGGGGAGACACTGAAGCTTTCTTT
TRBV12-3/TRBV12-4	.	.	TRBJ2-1	CASSFLGQLDYNEQFF	TGTGCCAGCAGTTTTTTGGGACAACTTGACTACAATGAGCAGTTCTTC
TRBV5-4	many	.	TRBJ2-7	CASSLVLNRDEQYF	TGTGCCAGCAGCTTGGTTCTCAATAGGGACGAGCAGTACTTC
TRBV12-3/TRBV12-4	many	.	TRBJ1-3	CASSLAGGGGNTIYF	TGTGCCAGCAGTTTAGCGGGGGGCGGTGGAAACACCATATATTTT
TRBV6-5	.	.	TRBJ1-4	CASSYSMDEKLFF	TGTGCCAGCAGTTACTCGATGGATGAAAAACTGTTTTTT
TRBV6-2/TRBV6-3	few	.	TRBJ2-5	CASSYNTQLIPQYF	TGTGCCAGCAGTTACAACACCCAGCTCATCCCCCAGTACTTC
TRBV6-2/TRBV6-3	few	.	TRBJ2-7	CASSYPTAAGRAYEQYF	TGTGCCAGCAGTTACCCGACGGCAGCGGGTAGAGCCTACGAGCAGTACTTC
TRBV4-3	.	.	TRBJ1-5	CASSQELQGCNQPQHF	TGCGCCAGCAGCCAAGAACTACAGGGATGCAATCAGCCCCAGCATTTT
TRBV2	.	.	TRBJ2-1	CASSESVARGTYNEQFF	TGTGCCAGCAGTGAATCCGTAGCGAGGGGCACCTACAATGAGCAGTTCTTC
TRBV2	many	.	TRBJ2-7	CASSESNSYEQYF	TGTGCCAGCAGTGAGTCTAACTCCTACGAGCAGTACTTC
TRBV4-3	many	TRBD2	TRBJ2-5	CASSERLAALQETQYF	TGCGCCAGCAGCGAGCGTCTAGCGGCGCTACAAGAGACCCAGTACTTC
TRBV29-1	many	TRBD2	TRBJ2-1	CSASGRRFGNEQFF	TGCAGCGCTAGCGGGAGGCGATTTGGCAATGAGCAGTTCTTC
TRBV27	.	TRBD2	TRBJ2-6	CASSWGGSGANVLTF	TGTGCCAGCTCCTGGGGGGGCTCTGGGGCCAACGTCCTGACTTTC
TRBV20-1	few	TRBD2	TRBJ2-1	CSATSAGDGYNEQFF	TGCAGTGCTACATCAGCGGGAGATGGGTACAATGAGCAGTTCTTC
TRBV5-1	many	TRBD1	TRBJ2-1	CASSSTGTGGSEQFF	TGCGCCAGCAGCTCAACCGGGACAGGGGGCTCTGAGCAGTTCTTC
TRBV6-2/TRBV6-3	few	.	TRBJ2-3	CASSYSHYTDTQYF	TGTGCCAGCAGTTACAGCCACTACACAGATACGCAGTATTTT
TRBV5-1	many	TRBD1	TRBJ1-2	CASSIRTGELYGYTF	TGCGCCAGCAGCATCCGGACAGGAGAGCTCTATGGCTACACCTTC
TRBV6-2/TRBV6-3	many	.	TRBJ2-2	CASSYLGAVTGELFF	TGTGCCAGCAGTTATTTGGGAGCCGTCACCGGGGAGCTGTTTTTT
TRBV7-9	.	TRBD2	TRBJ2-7	CAGSPGTSGSSYEQYF	TGTGCCGGCAGCCCCGGGACTAGCGGGTCCTCCTACGAGCAGTACTTC
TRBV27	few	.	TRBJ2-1	CASSLSIHNEQFF	TGTGCCAGCAGTTTATCGATTCACAATGAGCAGTTCTTC
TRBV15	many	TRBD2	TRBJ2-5	CATSRDLPSGSLETQYF	TGTGCCACCAGCAGAGATCTCCCTAGCGGGAGTTTAGAGACCCAGTACTTC
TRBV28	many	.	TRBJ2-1	CASSLSRSSYNEQFF	TGTGCCAGCAGTCTCTCCAGGTCCTCCTACAATGAGCAGTTCTTC
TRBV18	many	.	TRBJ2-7	CASSAPEGGSYEQYF	TGTGCCAGCTCGGCCCCAGAGGGCGGCTCCTACGAGCAGTACTTC
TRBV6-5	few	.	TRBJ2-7	CASSPTSSPAYEQYF	TGTGCCAGCAGTCCTACATCCTCCCCCGCCTACGAGCAGTACTTC
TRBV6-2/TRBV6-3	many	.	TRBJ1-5	CASTTSNQPQHF	TGTGCCAGCACCACCAGTAATCAGCCCCAGCATTTT
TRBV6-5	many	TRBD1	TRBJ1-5	CASRTQGATPQHF	TGTGCCAGCAGAACTCAGGGGGCGACGCCCCAGCATTTT
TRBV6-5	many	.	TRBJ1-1	CASSYVDMNTEAFF	TGTGCCAGCAGTTACGTGGACATGAACACTGAAGCTTTCTTT
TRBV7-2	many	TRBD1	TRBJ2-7	CASSPPGTGHFEQYF	TGTGCCAGCAGCCCCCCCGGGACAGGTCATTTCGAGCAGTACTTC
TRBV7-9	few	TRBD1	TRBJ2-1	CASSSGQGFRNEQFF	TGTGCCAGCAGCTCAGGACAGGGATTCAGGAATGAGCAGTTCTTC
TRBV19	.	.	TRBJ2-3	CASSTVGPSTQYF	TGTGCCAGTAGTACAGTAGGCCCTAGTACGCAGTATTTT